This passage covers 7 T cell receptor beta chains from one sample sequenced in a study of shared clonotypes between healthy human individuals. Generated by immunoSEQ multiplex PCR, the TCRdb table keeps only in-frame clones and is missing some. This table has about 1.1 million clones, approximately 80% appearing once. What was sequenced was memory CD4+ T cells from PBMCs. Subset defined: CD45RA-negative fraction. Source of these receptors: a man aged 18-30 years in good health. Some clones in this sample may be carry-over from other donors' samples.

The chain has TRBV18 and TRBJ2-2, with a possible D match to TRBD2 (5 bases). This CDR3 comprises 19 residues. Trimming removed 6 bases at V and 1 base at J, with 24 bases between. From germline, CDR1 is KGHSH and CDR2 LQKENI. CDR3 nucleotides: TGTGCCAGCTCCCAACTCGGTGGGGTCCGGGGATTGAACACCGGGGAGCTGTTTTTT. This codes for CASSQLGGVRGLNTGELFF.

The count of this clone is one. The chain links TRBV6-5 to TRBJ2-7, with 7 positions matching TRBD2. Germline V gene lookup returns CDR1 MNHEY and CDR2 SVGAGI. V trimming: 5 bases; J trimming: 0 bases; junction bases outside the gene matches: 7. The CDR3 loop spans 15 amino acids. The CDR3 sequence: CASSAGGTSSYEQYF. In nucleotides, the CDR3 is TGTGCCAGCAGTGCCGGGGGGACGAGCTCCTACGAGCAGTACTTC.

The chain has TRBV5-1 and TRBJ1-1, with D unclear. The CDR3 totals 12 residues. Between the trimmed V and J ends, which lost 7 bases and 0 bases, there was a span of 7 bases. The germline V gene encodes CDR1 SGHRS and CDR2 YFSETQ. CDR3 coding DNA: TGCGCCAGCGGCCAGGTGAACACTGAAGCTTTCTTT. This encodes CASGQVNTEAFF.

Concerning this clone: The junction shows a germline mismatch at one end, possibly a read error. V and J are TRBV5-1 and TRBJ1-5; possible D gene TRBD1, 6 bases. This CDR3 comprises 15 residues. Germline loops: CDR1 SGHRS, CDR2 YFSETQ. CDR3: CTSSLEGHGNQPQHF. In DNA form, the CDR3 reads TGCACCAGCAGCTTGGAGGGACATGGCAATCAGCCCCAGCATTTT.

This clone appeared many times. CDR3 protein: CATSRGELNTDTQYF. In nucleotides, the CDR3 is TGTGCCACCAGCAGAGGAGAACTGAACACAGATACGCAGTATTTT. The J gene is TRBJ2-3, the V gene TRBV15; D ambiguous. Germline-derived CDR1 and CDR2 are LNHNV and YYDKDF (reference sequence). V was shortened by 1 base and J by 2 bases, with 10 bases between the two germline ends. The CDR3 length is 15 residues.

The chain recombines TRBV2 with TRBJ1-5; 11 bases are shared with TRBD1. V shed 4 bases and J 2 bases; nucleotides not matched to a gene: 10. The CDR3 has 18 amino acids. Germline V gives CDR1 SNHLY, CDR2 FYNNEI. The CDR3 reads CASSAGTGGAVGNQPQHF. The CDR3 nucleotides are TGTGCCAGCAGTGCCGGGACAGGGGGGGCGGTGGGCAATCAGCCCCAGCATTTT.

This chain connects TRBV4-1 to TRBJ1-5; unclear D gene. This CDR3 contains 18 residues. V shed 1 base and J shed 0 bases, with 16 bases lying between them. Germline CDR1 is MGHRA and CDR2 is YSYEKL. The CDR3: CASSQGLGHLYSNQPQHF. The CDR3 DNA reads TGCGCCAGCAGCCAAGGTCTCGGTCATCTCTATAGCAATCAGCCCCAGCATTTT.